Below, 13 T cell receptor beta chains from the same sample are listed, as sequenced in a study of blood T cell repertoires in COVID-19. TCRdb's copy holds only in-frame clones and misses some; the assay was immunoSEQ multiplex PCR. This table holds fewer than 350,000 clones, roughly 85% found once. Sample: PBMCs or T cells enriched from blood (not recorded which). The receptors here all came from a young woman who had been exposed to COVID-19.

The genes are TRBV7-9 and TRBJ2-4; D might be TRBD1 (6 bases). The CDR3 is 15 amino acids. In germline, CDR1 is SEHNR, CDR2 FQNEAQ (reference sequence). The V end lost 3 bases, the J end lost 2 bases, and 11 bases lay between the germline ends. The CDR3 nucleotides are TGTGCCAGCAGCTTTACAGGGTTGTCCAAAAACATTCAGTACTTC. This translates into CASSFTGLSKNIQYF.

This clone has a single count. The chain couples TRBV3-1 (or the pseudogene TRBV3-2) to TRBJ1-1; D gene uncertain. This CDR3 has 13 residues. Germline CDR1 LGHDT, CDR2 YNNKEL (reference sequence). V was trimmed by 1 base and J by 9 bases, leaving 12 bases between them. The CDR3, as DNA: TGTGCCAGCAGCCAAGCTCAGGCCCTGAAAGCTTTCTTT. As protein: CASSQAQALKAFF.

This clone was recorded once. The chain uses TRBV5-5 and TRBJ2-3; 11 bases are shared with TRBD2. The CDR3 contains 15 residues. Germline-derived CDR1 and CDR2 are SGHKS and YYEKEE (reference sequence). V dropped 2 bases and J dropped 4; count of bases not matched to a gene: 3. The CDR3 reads CASSFQLAGADTQYF. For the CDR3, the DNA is TGTGCCAGCAGCTTCCAACTAGCGGGAGCAGATACGCAGTATTTT.

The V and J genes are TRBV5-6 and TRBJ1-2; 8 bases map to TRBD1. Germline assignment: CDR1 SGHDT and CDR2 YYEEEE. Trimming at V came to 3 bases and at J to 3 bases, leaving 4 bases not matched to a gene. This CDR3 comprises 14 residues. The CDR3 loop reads CASSSPGQDYGYTF. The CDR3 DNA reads TGTGCCAGCAGCTCACCGGGACAGGACTATGGCTACACCTTC.

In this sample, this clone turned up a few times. The DNA for the CDR3 is TGTGCCAGCTACCTGGGGACAGGGATTTTAGCTTTCTTT. Protein product: CASYLGTGILAFF. This chain uses TRBV28 with TRBJ1-1, with TRBD1 identical over 9 bases. This CDR3 has 13 residues. J was trimmed by 10 bases and V by 8 bases; bases with no gene match: 11. Germline CDR1 is MDHEN and CDR2 is SYDVKM.

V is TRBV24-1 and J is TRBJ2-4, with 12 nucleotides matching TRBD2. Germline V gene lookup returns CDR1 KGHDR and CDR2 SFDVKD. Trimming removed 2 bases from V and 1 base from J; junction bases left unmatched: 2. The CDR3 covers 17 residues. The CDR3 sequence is CATSDSGLAGAKNIQYF. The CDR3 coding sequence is TGTGCCACCAGTGATTCAGGACTAGCGGGGGCCAAAAACATTCAGTACTTC.

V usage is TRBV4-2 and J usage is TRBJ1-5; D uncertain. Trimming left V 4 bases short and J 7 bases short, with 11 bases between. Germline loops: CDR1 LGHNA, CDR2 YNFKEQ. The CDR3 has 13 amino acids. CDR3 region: CASSRENGQPQHF. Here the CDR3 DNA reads TGTGCCAGCAGCCGAGAAAACGGGCAGCCCCAGCATTTT.

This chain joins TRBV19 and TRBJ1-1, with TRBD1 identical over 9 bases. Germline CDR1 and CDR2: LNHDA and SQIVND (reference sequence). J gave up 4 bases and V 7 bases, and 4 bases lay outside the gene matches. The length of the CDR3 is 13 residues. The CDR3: CASNRDRATEAFF. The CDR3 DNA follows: TGTGCCAGTAACCGGGACAGGGCCACTGAAGCTTTCTTT.

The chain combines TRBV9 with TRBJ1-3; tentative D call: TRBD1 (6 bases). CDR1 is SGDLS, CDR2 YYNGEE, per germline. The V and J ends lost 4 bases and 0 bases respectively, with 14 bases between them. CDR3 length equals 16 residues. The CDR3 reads CASSSRDIRSGNTIYF. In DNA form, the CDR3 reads TGTGCCAGCAGCAGCCGGGACATACGCTCTGGAAACACCATATATTTT.

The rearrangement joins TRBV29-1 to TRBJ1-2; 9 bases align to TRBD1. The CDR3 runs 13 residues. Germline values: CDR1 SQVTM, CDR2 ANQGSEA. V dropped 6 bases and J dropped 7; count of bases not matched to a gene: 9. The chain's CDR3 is CSVSQGALSGYTF. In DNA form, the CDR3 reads TGCAGCGTGTCACAGGGGGCGCTTTCTGGCTACACCTTC. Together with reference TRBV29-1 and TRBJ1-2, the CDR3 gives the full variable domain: SAVISQKPSRDICQRGTSLTIQCQVDSQVTMMFWYRQQPGQSLTLIATANQGSEATYESGFVIDKFPISRPNLTFSTLTVSNMSPEDSSIYLCSVSQGALSGYTFGSGTRLTVV.

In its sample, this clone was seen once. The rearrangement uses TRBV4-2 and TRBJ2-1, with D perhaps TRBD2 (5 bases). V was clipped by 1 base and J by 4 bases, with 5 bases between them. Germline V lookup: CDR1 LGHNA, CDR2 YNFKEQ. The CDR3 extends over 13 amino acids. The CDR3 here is CASSQGLYNEQFF. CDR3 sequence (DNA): TGTGCCAGCAGCCAAGGACTATACAATGAGCAGTTCTTC.

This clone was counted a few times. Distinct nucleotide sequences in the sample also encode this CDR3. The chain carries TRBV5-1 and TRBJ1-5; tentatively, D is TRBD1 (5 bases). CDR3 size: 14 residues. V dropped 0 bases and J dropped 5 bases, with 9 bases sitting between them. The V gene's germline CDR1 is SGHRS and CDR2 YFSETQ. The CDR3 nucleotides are TGCGCCAGCAGCTTGGAGGGCAGGGATCAGCCCCAGCATTTT. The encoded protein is CASSLEGRDQPQHF. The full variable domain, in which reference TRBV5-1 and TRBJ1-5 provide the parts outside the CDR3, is KAGVTQTPRYLIKTRGQQVTLSCSPISGHRSVSWYQQTPGQGLQFLFEYFSETQRNKGNFPGRFSGRQFSNSRSEMNVSTLELGDSALYLCASSLEGRDQPQHFGDGTRLSIL.

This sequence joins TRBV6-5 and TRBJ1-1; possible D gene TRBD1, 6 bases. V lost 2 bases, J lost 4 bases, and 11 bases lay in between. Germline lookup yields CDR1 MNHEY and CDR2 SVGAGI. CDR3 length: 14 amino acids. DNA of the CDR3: TGTGCCAGCAGTTACGGCCAGGGGACCACTGAAGCTTTCTTT. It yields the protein CASSYGQGTTEAFF.